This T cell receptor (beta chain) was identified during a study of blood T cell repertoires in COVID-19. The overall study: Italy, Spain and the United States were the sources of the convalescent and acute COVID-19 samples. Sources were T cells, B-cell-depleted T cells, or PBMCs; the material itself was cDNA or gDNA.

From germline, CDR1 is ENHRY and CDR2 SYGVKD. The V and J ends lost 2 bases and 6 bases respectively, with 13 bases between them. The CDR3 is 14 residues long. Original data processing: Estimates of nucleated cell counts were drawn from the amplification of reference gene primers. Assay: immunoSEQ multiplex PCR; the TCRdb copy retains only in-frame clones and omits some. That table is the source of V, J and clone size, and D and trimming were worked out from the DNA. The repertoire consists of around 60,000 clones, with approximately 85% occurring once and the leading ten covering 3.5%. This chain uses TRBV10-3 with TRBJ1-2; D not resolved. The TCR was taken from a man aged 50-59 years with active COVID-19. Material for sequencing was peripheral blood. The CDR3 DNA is TGTGCCATCAGTGAGAACAGCGACGGGAATGGCTACACCTTC. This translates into CAISENSDGNGYTF.